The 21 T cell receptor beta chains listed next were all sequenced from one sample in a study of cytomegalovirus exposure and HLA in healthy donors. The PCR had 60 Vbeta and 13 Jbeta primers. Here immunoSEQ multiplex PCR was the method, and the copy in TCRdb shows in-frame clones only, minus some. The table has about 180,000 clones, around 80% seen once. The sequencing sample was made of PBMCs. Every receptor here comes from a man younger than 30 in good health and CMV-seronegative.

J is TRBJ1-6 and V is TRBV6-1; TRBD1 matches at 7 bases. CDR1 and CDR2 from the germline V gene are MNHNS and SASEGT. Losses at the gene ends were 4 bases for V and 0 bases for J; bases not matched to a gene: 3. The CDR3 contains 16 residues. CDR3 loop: CASSATGSSYNSPLHF. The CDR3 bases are TGTGCCAGCAGTGCGACAGGGAGCTCCTATAATTCACCCCTCCACTTT.

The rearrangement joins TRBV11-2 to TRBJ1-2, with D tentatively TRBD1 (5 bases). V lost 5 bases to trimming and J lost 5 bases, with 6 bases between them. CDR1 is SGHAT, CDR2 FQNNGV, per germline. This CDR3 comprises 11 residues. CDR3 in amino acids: CASSRGYGYTF. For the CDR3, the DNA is TGTGCCAGCAGCCGGGGGTATGGCTACACCTTC.

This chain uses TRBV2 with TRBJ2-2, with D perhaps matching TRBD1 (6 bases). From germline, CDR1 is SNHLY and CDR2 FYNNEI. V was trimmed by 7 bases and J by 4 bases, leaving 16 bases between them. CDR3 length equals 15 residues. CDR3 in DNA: TGTGCCAGCACCACAGGGCTTGGGAGCACCGGGGAGCTGTTTTTT. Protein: CASTTGLGSTGELFF. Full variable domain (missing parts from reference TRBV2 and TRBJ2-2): EPEVTQTPSHQVTQMGQEVILRCVPISNHLYFYWYRQILGQKVEFLVSFYNNEISEKSEIFDDQFSVERPDGSNFTLKIRSTKLEDSAMYFCASTTGLGSTGELFFGEGSRLTVL.

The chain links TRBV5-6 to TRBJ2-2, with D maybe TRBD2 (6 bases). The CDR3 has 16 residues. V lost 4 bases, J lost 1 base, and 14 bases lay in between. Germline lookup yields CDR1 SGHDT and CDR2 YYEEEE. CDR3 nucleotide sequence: TGTGCCAGCAGCCGACATGGGACTGGGAACACCGGGGAGCTGTTTTTT. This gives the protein CASSRHGTGNTGELFF.

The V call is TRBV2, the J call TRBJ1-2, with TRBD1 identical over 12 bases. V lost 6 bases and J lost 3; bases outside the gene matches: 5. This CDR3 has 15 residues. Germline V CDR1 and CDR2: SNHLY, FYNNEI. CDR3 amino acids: CASRGQGALYYGYTF. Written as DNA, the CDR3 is TGTGCCAGCAGGGGACAGGGGGCGCTGTACTATGGCTACACCTTC.

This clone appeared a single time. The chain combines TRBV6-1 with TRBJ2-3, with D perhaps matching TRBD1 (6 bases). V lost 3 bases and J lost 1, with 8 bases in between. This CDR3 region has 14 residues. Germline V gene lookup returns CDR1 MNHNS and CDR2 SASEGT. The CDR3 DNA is TGTGCCAGCAGTGATAGGACAGGCACAGATACGCAGTATTTT. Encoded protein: CASSDRTGTDTQYF.

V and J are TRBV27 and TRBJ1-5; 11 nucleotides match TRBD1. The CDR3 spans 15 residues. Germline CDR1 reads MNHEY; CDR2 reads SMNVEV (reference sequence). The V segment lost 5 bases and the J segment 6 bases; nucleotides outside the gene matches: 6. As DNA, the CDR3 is TGTGCCAGCAGTCCCGGGACAGGGGGTTTTCAGCCCCAGCATTTT. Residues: CASSPGTGGFQPQHF.

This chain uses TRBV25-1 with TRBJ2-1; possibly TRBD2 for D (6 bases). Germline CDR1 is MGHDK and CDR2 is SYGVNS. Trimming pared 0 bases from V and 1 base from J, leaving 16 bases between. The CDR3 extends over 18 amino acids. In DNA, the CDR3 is TGTGCCAGCAGTGAATATCCAGCGGAGGGCTCTTCCTACAATGAGCAGTTCTTC. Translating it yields CASSEYPAEGSSYNEQFF.

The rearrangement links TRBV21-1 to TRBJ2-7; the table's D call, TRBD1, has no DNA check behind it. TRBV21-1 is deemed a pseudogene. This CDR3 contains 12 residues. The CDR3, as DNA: TGTGCCAGCAGCTCCAGCTCCTACGAGCAGTACTTC. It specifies CASSSSSYEQYF.

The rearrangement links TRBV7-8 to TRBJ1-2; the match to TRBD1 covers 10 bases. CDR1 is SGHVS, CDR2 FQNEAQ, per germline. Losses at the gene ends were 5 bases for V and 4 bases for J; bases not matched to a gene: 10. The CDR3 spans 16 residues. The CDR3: CASSPKTGGLIYGYTF. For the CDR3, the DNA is TGTGCCAGCAGCCCTAAGACAGGGGGCCTGATCTATGGCTACACCTTC. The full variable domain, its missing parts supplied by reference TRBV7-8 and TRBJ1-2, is GAGVSQSPRYKVAKRGQDVALRCDPISGHVSLFWYQQALGQGPEFLTYFQNEAQLDKSGLPSDRFFAERPEGSVSTLKIQRTQQEDSAVYLCASSPKTGGLIYGYTFGSGTRLTVV.

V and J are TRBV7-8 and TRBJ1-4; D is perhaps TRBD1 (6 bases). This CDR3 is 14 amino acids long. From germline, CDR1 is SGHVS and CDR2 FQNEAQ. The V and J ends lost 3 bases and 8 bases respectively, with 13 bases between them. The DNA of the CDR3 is TGTGCCAGCAGCTTCAACAGGGCAGGAGAAAAACTGTTTTTT. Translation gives CASSFNRAGEKLFF.

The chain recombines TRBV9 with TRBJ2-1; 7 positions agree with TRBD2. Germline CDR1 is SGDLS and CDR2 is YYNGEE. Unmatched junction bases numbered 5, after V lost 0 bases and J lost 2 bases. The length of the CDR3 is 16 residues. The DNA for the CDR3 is TGTGCCAGCAGCGTAGGATTCCGGGGGGCCTACAATGAGCAGTTCTTC. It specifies CASSVGFRGAYNEQFF.

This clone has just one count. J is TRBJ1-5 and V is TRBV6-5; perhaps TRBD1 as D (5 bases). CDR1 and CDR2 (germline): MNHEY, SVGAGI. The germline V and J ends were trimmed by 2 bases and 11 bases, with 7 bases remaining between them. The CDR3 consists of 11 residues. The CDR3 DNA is TGTGCCAGCAGTTACCAGGGAACCCAGCATTTT. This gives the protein CASSYQGTQHF.

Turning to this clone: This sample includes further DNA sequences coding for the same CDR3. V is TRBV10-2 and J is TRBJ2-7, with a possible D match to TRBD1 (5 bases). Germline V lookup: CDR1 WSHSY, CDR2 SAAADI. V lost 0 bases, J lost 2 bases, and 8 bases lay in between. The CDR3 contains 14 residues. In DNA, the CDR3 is TGCGCCAGCAGTGAGTCGTGGGGCCCCTACGAGCAGTACTTC. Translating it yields CASSESWGPYEQYF.

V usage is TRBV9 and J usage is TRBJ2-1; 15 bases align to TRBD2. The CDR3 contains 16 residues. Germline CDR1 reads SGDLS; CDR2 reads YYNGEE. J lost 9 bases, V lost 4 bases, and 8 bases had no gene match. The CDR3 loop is CASSSRTSGRVGEQFF. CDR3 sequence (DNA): TGTGCCAGCAGCTCCAGGACTAGCGGGAGGGTTGGTGAGCAGTTCTTC.

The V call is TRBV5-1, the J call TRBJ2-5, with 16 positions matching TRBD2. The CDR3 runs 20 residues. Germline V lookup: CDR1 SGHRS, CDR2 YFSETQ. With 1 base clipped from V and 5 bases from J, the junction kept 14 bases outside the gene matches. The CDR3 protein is CASSLRVPGLAGGPSETQYF. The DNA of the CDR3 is TGCGCCAGCAGCTTGAGAGTTCCGGGACTAGCGGGGGGGCCGAGCGAGACCCAGTACTTC. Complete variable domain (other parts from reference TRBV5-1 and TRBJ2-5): KAGVTQTPRYLIKTRGQQVTLSCSPISGHRSVSWYQQTPGQGLQFLFEYFSETQRNKGNFPGRFSGRQFSNSRSEMNVSTLELGDSALYLCASSLRVPGLAGGPSETQYFGPGTRLLVL.

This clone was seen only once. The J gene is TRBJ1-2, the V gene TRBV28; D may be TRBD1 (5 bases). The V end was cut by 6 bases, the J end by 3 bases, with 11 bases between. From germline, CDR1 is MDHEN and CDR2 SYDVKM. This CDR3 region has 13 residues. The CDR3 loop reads CASSPGGDYGYTF. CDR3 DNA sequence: TGTGCCAGCAGCCCGGGAGGGGACTATGGCTACACCTTC.

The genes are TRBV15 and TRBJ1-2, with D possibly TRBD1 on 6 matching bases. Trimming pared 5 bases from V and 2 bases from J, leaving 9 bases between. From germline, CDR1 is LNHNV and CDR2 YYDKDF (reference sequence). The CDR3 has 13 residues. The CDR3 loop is CATSQDRNYGYTF. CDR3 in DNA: TGTGCCACCAGCCAAGACAGGAACTATGGCTACACCTTC.

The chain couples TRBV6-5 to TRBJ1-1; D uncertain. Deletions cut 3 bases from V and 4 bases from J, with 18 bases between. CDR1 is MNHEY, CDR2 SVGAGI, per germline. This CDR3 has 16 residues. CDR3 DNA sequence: TGTGCCAGCAGTTATTCGGCGGCTACTTTGAGCACTGAAGCTTTCTTT. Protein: CASSYSAATLSTEAFF.

The DNA of the CDR3 is TGTGCCTGGATCCCCTCGGGGGGAAAGGTGTACTTC. As protein: CAWIPSGGKVYF. The gene calls are TRBV30 and TRBJ2-7, with 7 bases fitting TRBD2. The CDR3 totals 12 residues. Germline trimming cut 4 bases from V and 12 bases from J; bases unmatched to any gene: 12. CDR1 is GTSNPN, CDR2 SVGIG, per germline (reference sequence). The whole variable domain, filled in from reference TRBV30 and TRBJ2-7, reads SQTIHQWPATLVQPVGSPLSLECTVEGTSNPNLYWYRQAAGRGLQLLFYSVGIGQISSEVPQNLSASRPQDRQFILSSKKLLLSDSGFYLCAWIPSGGKVYFGPGTRLTVT.

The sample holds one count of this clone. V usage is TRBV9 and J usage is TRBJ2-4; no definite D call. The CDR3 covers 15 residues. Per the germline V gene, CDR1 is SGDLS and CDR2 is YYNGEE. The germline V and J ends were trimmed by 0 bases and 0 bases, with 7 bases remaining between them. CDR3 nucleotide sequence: TGTGCCAGCAGCGTAGGCGCAATAGCCAAAAACATTCAGTACTTC. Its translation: CASSVGAIAKNIQYF.